The rows below give T cell receptor beta chains drawn from one sample of a study of cytomegalovirus exposure and HLA in healthy donors. Method: immunoSEQ multiplex PCR; TCRdb's copy keeps in-frame clones and lacks some. The repertoire holds 150,000 to 250,000 clones, with around 80% as singletons. Sequenced input: PBMCs. The receptors here all came from a woman in her twenties or thirties in good health and CMV-seronegative. The CDR3 runs from the conserved cysteine through the conserved F or W. D genes are given only for firm matches. Size is stated for part of the rows, as once, few or many counts, or as a class when the clone is expanded.

-	TRBD1	TRBV2	TRBJ2-1	TGTGCCAGCATTAGGGACAGGGGAGGCTACAATGAGCAGTTCTTC	CASIRDRGGYNEQFF
-	-	TRBV6-1	TRBJ1-3	TGTGCCAGCAGTGAACCCAGGTACTCTGGAAACACCATATATTTT	CASSEPRYSGNTIYF
-	TRBD2	TRBV30	TRBJ2-1	TGTGCCTGGAGCGCGCGAGGACTAGCGGGACGCTACAATGAGCAGTTCTTC	CAWSARGLAGRYNEQFF
-	TRBD1	TRBV2	TRBJ1-5	TGTGCCAGCATGGGACAGGGAGGCAATCAGCCCCAGCATTTT	CASMGQGGNQPQHF
-	TRBD1	TRBV29-1	TRBJ2-5	TGCAGCGCCTATAGGGGGCAGGAGACCCAGTACTTC	CSAYRGQETQYF
many	TRBD1	TRBV7-9	TRBJ1-5	TGTGCCAGCAGCTTACAGGGGGCGCAGCCCCAGCATTTT	CASSLQGAQPQHF
many	-	TRBV6-5	TRBJ1-5	TGTGCCAGCAGCCCCGGTGTGCATCAGCCCCAGCATTTT	CASSPGVHQPQHF
-	-	TRBV6-6	TRBJ1-1	TGTGCCAGCAGTTTACCCAGGGGCACTGAAGCTTTCTTT	CASSLPRGTEAFF
-	-	TRBV5-1	TRBJ1-3	TGCGCCAGCAGCTCTGTAGCGGGGGTGTCTGGAAACACCATATATTTT	CASSSVAGVSGNTIYF
-	-	TRBV25-1	TRBJ2-2	TGTGCCAGCAGTCCCCTCGGGAGAGCTACCGGGGAGCTGTTTTTT	CASSPLGRATGELFF
-	TRBD2	TRBV6-5	TRBJ2-3	TGTGCCAGCAGTGAGGCGGGGGGAACAGATACGCAGTATTTT	CASSEAGGTDTQYF
-	-	TRBV7-6	TRBJ1-2	TGTGCCAGCAGTTCAACAGGGAACTATGGCTACACCTTC	CASSSTGNYGYTF
-	TRBD1	TRBV2	TRBJ1-3	TGTGCCAGCAGTGAAAGTCAGGGACAGCCTGGAAACACCATATATTTT	CASSESQGQPGNTIYF
-	TRBD1	TRBV6-5	TRBJ2-4	TGTGCCACCTCAGGGGGCTGGGGAAACATTCAGTACTTC	CATSGGWGNIQYF
-	-	TRBV5-4	TRBJ1-1	TGTGCCAGCAAACTGACGGTGGAGAAGAACACTGAAGCTTTCTTT	CASKLTVEKNTEAFF
-	-	TRBV5-6	TRBJ2-2	TGTGCCAGCAGCCGACTAGCGAACACCGGGGAGCTGTTTTTT	CASSRLANTGELFF
few	-	TRBV5-6	TRBJ1-2	TGTGCCAGCAGTAAGGACACCTTTAACTATGGCTACACCTTC	CASSKDTFNYGYTF
once	TRBD2	TRBV6-5	TRBJ2-3	TGTGCCAGCATCGGGACTAGCGGGGGCGGAGATACGCAGTATTTT	CASIGTSGGGDTQYF
-	TRBD1	TRBV18	TRBJ1-1	TGTGCCAGCTCACTATCAGGGGGACAGTCCACTGAAGCTTTCTTT	CASSLSGGQSTEAFF
-	TRBD2	TRBV9	TRBJ2-5	TGTGCCAGCAGCATAGCGGGGGGGCTGGGAGAGACCCAGTACTTC	CASSIAGGLGETQYF
few	-	TRBV6-5	TRBJ1-1	TGTGCCAGCAGTGCCTACGGACGGGCAGGGACTGAAGCTTTCTTT	CASSAYGRAGTEAFF
-	-	TRBV30	TRBJ2-7	TGTGCCTGGAGTGTAGATGAGGTAGCGGTACTGTACTTC	CAWSVDEVAVLYF
-	-	TRBV7-3	TRBJ2-2	TGTGCCAGCAGCCCCACCGGGACTCGTAACACCGGGGAGCTGTTTTTT	CASSPTGTRNTGELFF
few	-	TRBV7-6	TRBJ2-7	TGTGCCAGCAGCTTAGCCGGAACGGTTCCCGGGTACGAGCAGTACTTC	CASSLAGTVPGYEQYF
-	-	TRBV10-3	TRBJ2-1	TGTGCCATCAGTGAGTCGATTGGGAGGTACAATGAGCAGTTCTTC	CAISESIGRYNEQFF
-	TRBD1	TRBV5-1	TRBJ2-7	TGCGCCAGCAGCCTGGGACAGTCCTCCTACGAGCAGTACTTC	CASSLGQSSYEQYF
-	TRBD1	TRBV29-1	TRBJ2-1	TGCAGCGTTGAAACGGGACAGGGATTGGATGAGCAGTTCTTC	CSVETGQGLDEQFF
few	-	TRBV9	TRBJ2-1	TGTGCCAGCAGCCAACAGGGCTCCTACAATGAGCAGTTCTTC	CASSQQGSYNEQFF
-	-	TRBV2	TRBJ1-1	TGTGCCAGCACCAAATCGTTGGACAGAACTATGAACACTGAAGCTTTCTTT	CASTKSLDRTMNTEAFF
-	TRBD1	TRBV4-1	TRBJ1-2	TGCGCCAGCAGCCAAATCAGGGGGCAGGCCTATGGCTACACCTTC	CASSQIRGQAYGYTF
-	-	TRBV7-6	TRBJ2-6	TGTGCCAGCAGCTTAGGCGCGAGGGCGACCTTTACTGGGTCCAACGTCCTGACTTTC	CASSLGARATFTGSNVLTF
-	-	TRBV28	TRBJ2-2	TGTGCCAGCACCATCGACAGGAACACCGGGGAGCTGTTTTTT	CASTIDRNTGELFF
once	TRBD2	TRBV18	TRBJ2-7	TGTGCCAGCTCAGGGTCGAGACTAGCGCACCCCTACGAGCAGTACTTC	CASSGSRLAHPYEQYF
-	-	TRBV5-1	TRBJ2-7	TGCGCCAGCAGCTTGGTGGCTCCAAGCTACGAGCAGTACTTC	CASSLVAPSYEQYF
-	TRBD2	TRBV4-2	TRBJ2-1	TGTGCCAGCAGCCAAGATTTAGCGGGCAGCTCCTACAATGAGCAGTTCTTC	CASSQDLAGSSYNEQFF
-	-	TRBV2	TRBJ2-2	TGTGCCAGCACCAGGGACTGGAACACCGGGGAGCTGTTTTTT	CASTRDWNTGELFF
-	-	TRBV5-4	TRBJ2-3	TGTGCCAGCAGCGGAACAGTTAGTGGTGGAGATACGCAGTATTTT	CASSGTVSGGDTQYF
-	TRBD1	TRBV30	TRBJ1-2	TGTGCCTGGAGTGTACGGGGGACAGGGGAAAGTGGCTACACCTTC	CAWSVRGTGESGYTF
-	-	TRBV7-9	TRBJ1-1	TGTGCCAGCAGCTTTGGCCTAGCAGCTTTCTTT	CASSFGLAAFF
-	TRBD1	TRBV9	TRBJ1-1	TGTGCCAGCAGCGGGGGACAGCCGAACACTGAAGCTTTCTTT	CASSGGQPNTEAFF
medium-sized	-	TRBV14	TRBJ1-2	TGTGCCAGCAGCCCCGAGGGCTATGGCTACACCTTC	CASSPEGYGYTF
-	TRBD1	TRBV29-1	TRBJ2-5	TGCAGCGTCGGACAGGCTAGTGAGACCCAGTACTTC	CSVGQASETQYF
-	TRBD2	TRBV13	TRBJ2-1	TGTGCCAGCAGCTCGTCTAGCGGGCTGACCTACAATGAGCAGTTCTTC	CASSSSSGLTYNEQFF
-	-	TRBV10-2	TRBJ1-1	TGCGCCAGCCGGGAGATGAACACTGAAGCTTTCTTT	CASREMNTEAFF
-	TRBD2	TRBV25-1	TRBJ2-3	TGTGCCAGCAGGCGGGAGGGCCCCCCAGATACGCAGTATTTT	CASRREGPPDTQYF
-	-	TRBV29-1	TRBJ2-2	TGCAGCGTTGGCGCCCGGGGGGCGCGGGACACCGGGGAGCTGTTTTTT	CSVGARGARDTGELFF
few	-	TRBV30	TRBJ1-2	TGTGCCTGGTTGGGACTGAACTATGGCTACACCTTC	CAWLGLNYGYTF
-	-	TRBV15	TRBJ1-6	TGTGCCACCAGCAGAGATCGATCAGTAAATTCACCCCTCCACTTT	CATSRDRSVNSPLHF
-	TRBD2	TRBV6-1	TRBJ2-2	TGTGCCAGCAGTGTTCTAGCGGGGGGTATCGGGGAGCTGTTTTTT	CASSVLAGGIGELFF
-	TRBD1	TRBV7-9	TRBJ1-5	TGTGCCAGCAGCCAGACAGGGCCAGGCGATCAGCCCCAGCATTTT	CASSQTGPGDQPQHF
once	-	TRBV2	TRBJ2-6	TGTGCCAGCAGGGAGGGATCTGGGGCCAACGTCCTGACTTTC	CASREGSGANVLTF
few	-	TRBV14	TRBJ1-5	TGTGCCAGCAGGGCAGGACAGACGAATCAGCCCCAGCATTTT	CASRAGQTNQPQHF
-	-	TRBV5-1	TRBJ1-1	TGCGCCAGCAGCGGAAGCAGGGCTTTCTTT	CASSGSRAFF
-	-	TRBV6-6	TRBJ1-4	TGTGCCAGCCGTCCGGGGGGTCATAATGAAAAACTGTTTTTT	CASRPGGHNEKLFF
-	-	TRBV7-6	TRBJ1-4	TGTGCCAGCAGCTTAGTGAGGGAAAAACTGTTTTTT	CASSLVREKLFF
-	-	TRBV7-6	TRBJ2-7	TGTGCCAGCAGCCCCTCGGGTGCGGTCTCGCCCTCCTACGAGCAGTACTTC	CASSPSGAVSPSYEQYF
-	-	TRBV28	TRBJ1-1	TGTGCCAGCGGGCTTTACGGGGACACTGAAGCTTTCTTT	CASGLYGDTEAFF
-	TRBD2	TRBV5-1	TRBJ2-7	TGCGCCAGCAGCTTGGTAGCTAGCGGGAGGGCCTACGAGCAGTACTTC	CASSLVASGRAYEQYF